This T cell receptor (beta chain) was recovered during a study of T cells after yellow fever vaccination (dated by TCRdb to the late 2010s). Some background on the complete study: The SMART-Seq v4 Ultra Low Input RNA kit was used to prepare libraries from fractions with low cell numbers. To track T-cell clones before and after primary and booster YFV17D yellow fever vaccination, bulk TCR alpha and beta repertoires were sequenced longitudinally. The cohort comprised two healthy male donors, one aged 18 to 30 and one aged 30 to 40 years. Blood was drawn at multiple timepoints before and after primary and secondary immunization, with bulk PBMC replicates and cell subsets isolated. Study-level results and caveats: FACS-sorted repertoires could contain abundant contaminating clonotypes from the bulk population, so computational filtering was required. The secondary T-cell response was weaker than the primary response but faster, peaking on day 5 instead of day 15. A small share of clonotypes was detected in both CD4 and CD8 compartments, with the overlap likely arising from convergent recombination. Only a couple of donors were included in the study, so the extent to which the findings can be generalized is limited. Most clones expanded after primary vaccination (roughly 96% of CD4 and roughly 88% of CD8) were re-detected after the booster, suggesting that broad memory maintenance occurred.

The germline V gene specifies LGHNA as CDR1 and YSLEER as CDR2. The CDR3 goes from the cysteine to the phenylalanine over 16 residues. CDR3 DNA is the only sequence kept; it has 48 bases, read in frame from the first base. V loses 4 bases, J loses 6 bases, and the germline ends lie 18 bases apart. This clonotype was observed a handful of times. Its cognate antigen has yet to be identified. Per-nucleotide qualities are absent, and no much larger clonotype sits a single base away. TCR cDNA was synthesized by 5'RACE template switching, which introduced a universal primer site and unique molecular identifiers. Priming for cDNA synthesis came from both the TCR alpha and TCR beta constant segments. Library amplification used two PCR steps, and the second PCR step added sample barcodes and sequencing adapters. Sequencing of libraries was done on Illumina HiSeq 2500 (2x100 bp) or NovaSeq (2x150 bp). The original methods were these. MIGEC handled demultiplexing of reads and collapsing into UMI consensus sequences, while MiXCR performed V(D)J alignment. Clonotypes responding to the vaccine were identified with edgeR on replicate PBMC samples, with the criteria of FDR below 0.01 and a log2 fold change above 5 up to day 15. Each bulk clonotype received a CD4 or CD8 identity based on whether the sequenced CD4 or CD8 repertoire contained that clonotype at higher abundance. TCRdb reprocessing: public reads trimmed at Q25 with fastp, clones called with MiXCR, in-frame beta chains kept. Each record represents a unique CDR3 protein, reported with the most common genes and DNA among its rows. It is TCRdb's table, rather than the study itself, that gives the V and J calls and clone size. This sample holds fewer than 450,000 distinct CDR3 sequences; 7% to 10% were observed only once. 17% of the sample comes from the top ten.

What this sample's treatment or condition label stands for: live attenuated yellow fever vaccine strain. At each blood-draw timepoint, two biological replicates of bulk PBMCs were obtained. A standard Ficoll-Paque protocol was used to isolate PBMCs from peripheral blood. TriZol was used to extract RNA from bulk PBMCs, CD4 and CD8 fractions, and dextramer-positive and dextramer-negative fractions. The TCR originated in a man aged 18 to 29 who received the YFV17D yellow fever vaccine. This receptor chain uses TRBV4-3 and TRBJ2-2; the D gene is perhaps TRBD1 or TRBD2, as each covers 5 bases. Material: PBMCs, obtained about 41 days after the first yellow fever vaccination. The CDR3 region: CASSLASSGLAGELFF. The bases are TGCGCCAGCAGCCTGGCAAGTTCGGGGCTGGCCGGGGAGCTGTTTTTT.